These 25 T cell receptor beta chains share one sample of origin, sequenced in a study of CXCR3-negative and CXCR3-positive naive CD8 T cells. Study-level points and caveats: CXCR3-positive naive cells carried more hydrophobic TRB CDR3s than CXCR3-negative ones.

Each TRB cDNA library was prepared by 5' RACE (with UMI labels). TCRdb reprocessed the 5' RACE reads; each CDR3 protein has one entry and no DNA is given. This table holds tens of thousands of distinct CDR3 sequences. Their cognate antigens are unknown. Material for sequencing was naive CXCR3+ CD8+ T cells from blood. Subset given: CD45RO-CCR7+CD27+CD95- naive CD8+ T cells expressing CXCR3 (TNR3+). These receptors all come from a human donor in good health. Some clones in this sample may be carry-over from other donors' samples.

The chain employs TRBV2 and TRBJ2-3; the TCRdb D gene call, TRBD2, has no DNA to confirm it. Looked up from germline, CDR1 is SNHLY and CDR2 is FYNNEI. The CDR3 length is 15 residues. Here the CDR3 reads CASSELAGSTDTQYF.

This chain connects TRBV7-8 to TRBJ2-2; TCRdb gives TRBD1 as the D gene, but with no DNA this cannot be confirmed. This CDR3 has 15 residues. Germline lookup yields CDR1 SGHVS and CDR2 FQNEAQ. This chain's CDR3 is CASSLMGVGTGELFF.

The chain recombines TRBV4-2 with TRBJ2-7. Germline V gives CDR1 LGHNA, CDR2 YNFKEQ. The CDR3 length is 14 residues. The CDR3 here is CASSQVGLANEQYF.

The chain has TRBV5-1 and TRBJ1-1; TCRdb picks TRBD1, but there is no DNA to check that call. Germline V gene lookup returns CDR1 SGHRS and CDR2 YFSETQ. This CDR3 is built from 16 residues. The CDR3 is CASSVDFRGGYPEAFF. The full variable domain, with the rest looked up from reference TRBV5-1 and TRBJ1-1, is KAGVTQTPRYLIKTRGQQVTLSCSPISGHRSVSWYQQTPGQGLQFLFEYFSETQRNKGNFPGRFSGRQFSNSRSEMNVSTLELGDSALYLCASSVDFRGGYPEAFFGQGTRLTVV.

The chain links TRBV9 to TRBJ2-7. The CDR3 contains 14 residues. The germline V gene encodes CDR1 SGDLS and CDR2 YYNGEE. The CDR3 reads CASSVDGRTYEQYF.

The V gene is TRBV4-3, the J gene TRBJ1-1. CDR3 length: 14 residues. Germline lookup yields CDR1 LGHNA and CDR2 YSLEER. This chain's CDR3 is CASAGGRENTEAFF.

V gene TRBV2 combines with J gene TRBJ2-7; absent DNA, TCRdb's TRBD2 call cannot be checked. CDR3 length: 16 amino acids. The germline V gene encodes CDR1 SNHLY and CDR2 FYNNEI. Here the CDR3 reads CASSPSGGANFDEQYF.

The V call is TRBV3-1, the J call TRBJ1-3; there is no DNA to check the TCRdb D call of TRBD1. The germline V gene has CDR1 LGHDT and CDR2 YNNKEL (reference sequence). This CDR3 has 17 residues. CDR3 loop: CASSLVQGWGSGNTIYF.

The chain carries TRBV13 and TRBJ2-7; without DNA, the TCRdb call of TRBD1 cannot be checked. This CDR3 contains 12 residues. Germline-derived CDR1 and CDR2 are PRHDT and FYEKMQ (reference sequence). CDR3 sequence reads: CASSSRDYEQYF.

The chain links TRBV19 to TRBJ2-1; absent DNA, TCRdb's TRBD1 call cannot be checked. Germline CDR1 and CDR2: LNHDA and SQIVND (reference sequence). The CDR3 sequence is 14 residues long. CDR3 loop: CASSTTGEYTEQFF. Based on the CDR3 plus reference TRBV19 and TRBJ2-1, the full variable domain is DGGITQSPKYLFRKEGQNVTLSCEQNLNHDAMYWYRQDPGQGLRLIYYSQIVNDFQKGDIAEGYSVSREKKESFPLTVTSAQKNPTAFYLCASSTTGEYTEQFFGPGTRLTVL.

This chain links TRBV29-1 with TRBJ2-7; absent DNA, TCRdb's TRBD1 call cannot be checked. The CDR3 totals 15 residues. In germline, CDR1 is SQVTM, CDR2 ANQGSEA. CDR3 residues: CSVEEIGGQDYEQYF.

V is TRBV29-1 and J is TRBJ1-5; TCRdb proposes TRBD1, but this gene call is untestable without DNA. This CDR3 spans 14 amino acids. Germline CDR1 reads SQVTM; CDR2 reads ANQGSEA. CDR3 protein: CSVEAPETGQPQHF.

This chain links TRBV7-6 with TRBJ2-5. The CDR3 totals 12 residues. Germline loops: CDR1 SGHVS, CDR2 FNYEAQ. Here the CDR3 reads CASSLVGETQYF.

This sequence joins TRBV3-1 and TRBJ2-7. Germline V CDR1 and CDR2: LGHDT, YNNKEL (reference sequence). This CDR3 spans 16 amino acids. The CDR3 loop is CASSQGSGFYSYEQYF.

The CDR3: CASSTARARTGGRWRAQYF. V gene TRBV7-8 combines with J gene TRBJ2-5; TCRdb calls TRBD1, which cannot be checked without DNA. The CDR3 is made up of 19 amino acids. Germline CDR1 SGHVS, CDR2 FQNEAQ.

The rearrangement joins TRBV29-1 to TRBJ2-7; TCRdb indicates TRBD1, and absent DNA this call remains unverified. Germline CDR1 reads SQVTM; CDR2 reads ANQGSEA. The CDR3 sequence is 14 residues long. CDR3 region: CSVAGQMNYYEQYF.

The chain employs TRBV19 and TRBJ2-5; TCRdb's D gene call, TRBD1, goes unchecked for lack of DNA. Germline V gives CDR1 LNHDA, CDR2 SQIVND (reference sequence). The CDR3 is 18 amino acids. CDR3 residues: CASSSPSGTGAYQETQYF.

J is TRBJ2-1 and V is TRBV6-6; absent DNA, TCRdb's TRBD1 call cannot be checked. From germline, CDR1 is MNHNY and CDR2 SVGAGI (reference sequence). This CDR3 has 14 amino acids. CDR3 residues: CASSGQGAPNEQFF.

CDR3 loop: CASTVAGVNTEAFF. This chain connects TRBV5-1 to TRBJ1-1; TCRdb gives TRBD1 as the D gene, but with no DNA this cannot be confirmed. Germline V gene lookup returns CDR1 SGHRS and CDR2 YFSETQ. The CDR3 runs 14 residues.

V and J are TRBV7-9 and TRBJ1-4. The V gene's germline CDR1 is SEHNR and CDR2 FQNEAQ (reference sequence). CDR3 size: 15 residues. The chain's CDR3 is CASSSPKGTNEKLFF.

This chain joins TRBV10-3 and TRBJ2-4; TCRdb indicates TRBD1, and absent DNA this call remains unverified. This CDR3 spans 14 amino acids. Germline CDR1 reads ENHRY; CDR2 reads SYGVKD. This CDR3 is CANLGGTGENIQYF.

The rearrangement links TRBV29-1 to TRBJ1-1; as DNA is missing, the TRBD1 call by TCRdb cannot be tested. In germline, CDR1 is SQVTM, CDR2 ANQGSEA. The CDR3 spans 13 residues. The CDR3 loop reads CSVEDPGATEAFF.

The chain combines TRBV20-1 with TRBJ2-7; TCRdb reports TRBD1, a call that lacks DNA to check it against. The CDR3 consists of 15 residues. Germline V CDR1 and CDR2: DFQATT, SNEGSKA (reference sequence). This CDR3 is CSSIRAGQGAYEQYF.

The chain uses TRBV7-9 and TRBJ1-2. The CDR3 sequence is 16 residues long. Germline CDR1 is SEHNR and CDR2 is FQNEAQ (reference sequence). CDR3 amino acids: CASSLENREGSYGYTF.

This chain's CDR3 is CSVRGTSGDPYEQYF. The genes are TRBV20-1 and TRBJ2-7; the TCRdb D gene call, TRBD2, has no DNA to confirm it. CDR1 DFQATT and CDR2 SNEGSKA come from the germline V gene (reference sequence). This CDR3 is built from 15 residues.